These T cell receptor beta chains were read from a single sample in a study of response to subunit inactivated influenza vaccine. One entry per CDR3 protein results from TCRdb running MiXCR on the RT-PCR reads. This table holds 400,000 to 550,000 distinct CDR3 sequences, about 25% found once. Specimen: CD4+ T cells sorted from PBMCs, collected 5 days after vaccination. The receptors originated from a man between 45 and 60 years old who received an inactivated influenza vaccine. Each CDR3 is given with its conserved first and last residue. Each record gives: clone size, V gene, D gene, J gene, CDR3 protein, CDR3 DNA. D genes are given only for firm matches. Not every row has a clone size; where given, it reads once, few, many or a size class.

>few|TRBV20-1|.|TRBJ1-1
CSARAGGEEAFF
TGCAGTGCCCGAGCAGGCGGGGAGGAAGCTTTCTTT
>few|TRBV7-2|.|TRBJ1-1
CASRYGVGGGTEAFF
TGTGCCAGCAGGTATGGGGTCGGAGGCGGGACTGAAGCTTTCTTT
>few|TRBV5-1|.|TRBJ2-7
CASSLVWGPYEQYF
TGCGCCAGCAGCCTGGTTTGGGGGCCCTACGAGCAGTACTTC
>.|TRBV20-1|.|TRBJ2-3
CSARIRSAVILTQYF
TGCAGTGCTAGAATAAGATCAGCGGTAATCCTTACGCAGTATTTT
>.|TRBV20-1|.|TRBJ2-1
CSARVFGRTRIHNEQFF
TGCAGTGCTAGAGTTTTCGGACGGACTCGGATTCACAATGAGCAGTTCTTC
>.|TRBV11-2|TRBD1|TRBJ2-1
CASSSDRGREQFF
TGTGCCAGCAGCTCGGACAGGGGACGGGAGCAGTTCTTC
>.|TRBV5-1|TRBD2|TRBJ2-7
CASSLSAGVVYEQYF
TGCGCCAGCAGCTTGAGTGCGGGAGTGGTCTACGAGCAGTACTTC
>.|TRBV7-2|.|TRBJ1-2
CASSLVQGTDYGYTF
TGTGCCAGCAGCTTAGTGCAGGGTACTGACTATGGCTACACCTTC
>few|TRBV3-1|.|TRBJ2-5
CASSQDAGYQETQYF
TGTGCCAGCAGCCAAGATGCGGGTTACCAAGAGACCCAGTACTTC
>.|TRBV10-2|.|TRBJ1-1
CASAGMGSGVGSWVTEAFF
TGCGCCAGCGCGGGAATGGGGAGTGGTGTTGGTTCGTGGGTTACTGAAGCTTTCTTT
>.|TRBV7-9|.|TRBJ2-7
CASSGAGTRSYEQYF
TGTGCCAGCAGCGGGGCCGGGACACGATCCTACGAGCAGTACTTC
>few|TRBV5-1|.|TRBJ2-2
CASSLEPPSLGGHGELFF
TGCGCCAGCAGCTTGGAACCACCATCGTTGGGGGGACACGGGGAGCTGTTTTTT
>many|TRBV6-2/TRBV6-3|.|TRBJ1-1
CASSYGGRNTEAFF
TGTGCCAGCAGTTACGGGGGAAGGAACACTGAAGCTTTCTTT
>.|TRBV5-1|TRBD2|TRBJ2-1
CASSGTRSSYNEQFF
TGCGCCAGCAGCGGGACTAGGAGCTCCTACAATGAGCAGTTCTTC